This T cell receptor beta chain stems from a study of blood T cell repertoires in COVID-19. This clone was picked up one time. The repertoire was sequenced with immunoSEQ multiplex PCR; TCRdb's copy has only in-frame clones and lacks some. The table shows around 110,000 clones, with more than 70% occurring only once. This receptor was obtained from a man between 70 and 80 years old with acute or convalescent COVID-19. Material for sequencing was peripheral blood.

CDR3 bases: TGTGCCAGCAGCCCGACCTGGGGCCCCGCAGCGGATACGCAGTATTTT. This encodes CASSPTWGPAADTQYF. The rearrangement links TRBV3-1 (or the pseudogene TRBV3-2) to TRBJ2-3, with D tentatively TRBD1 (5 bases). The germline V gene has CDR1 LGHDT and CDR2 YNNKEL (reference sequence). V was clipped by 4 bases and J by 6 bases, with 20 bases between them. The CDR3 consists of 16 residues.